The entry that follows covers one T cell receptor (beta chain) sequence. Antigen unknown. Assay used: immunoSEQ multiplex PCR; TCRdb lists only in-frame clones, some missing. This sample has tens of thousands of clones, with 65% to 70% found just once. This CDR3 is 16 amino acids long. V was trimmed by 5 bases and J by 0 bases, leaving 15 bases between them. Germline CDR1 reads ENHRY; CDR2 reads SYGVKD. The source of the sample is a study of STAT5B mutations in CD4+ large granular lymphocyte leukemia. Study observations and caveats: Patient CD4-sorted repertoires looked more clonal than healthy CD4+ repertoires, even without putative leukemic clones. Less than 30% of private leukemic clonotypes occurred rarely in other patients' non-leukemic repertoires. 8/27 top patient clones versus 2/35 control clones were TRBV06-family. Without HLA matching, higher CD4+ than CD8+ T-LGLL clonality could reflect small sample size.

The sequence was collected from a human donor in good health. The source material was CD4+ T cells from blood buffy coats. V is TRBV10-3 and J is TRBJ2-3, with D tentatively TRBD1 or TRBD2 (5 bases each). This CDR3 is CAISFSGTTSTDTQYF. The CDR3 bases are TGTGCCATCAGTTTCTCCGGGACCACCAGCACAGATACGCAGTATTTT.